The 3 T cell receptor beta chains reported below all come from one sample, sequenced in a study of cytomegalovirus exposure and HLA in healthy donors. Here immunoSEQ multiplex PCR was the method, and the copy in TCRdb shows in-frame clones only, minus some. Among about 200,000 clones listed, around 83% were seen once. The sequenced material came from PBMCs. Receptor source: a woman in her 30s in good health and CMV-seropositive.

The V and J genes are TRBV7-6 and TRBJ2-7; TRBD2 matches 7 bases. The CDR3 is 18 amino acids. The V gene end was trimmed by 2 bases and the J gene end by 2 bases; junction bases not matched to a gene: 15. Germline CDR1 is SGHVS and CDR2 is FNYEAQ. The DNA of the CDR3 is TGTGCCAGCAGCTTACTAAGAGGGGACGGGGGGACTGCCTACGAGCAGTACTTC. Translation gives CASSLLRGDGGTAYEQYF. The full variable domain, with the rest looked up from reference TRBV7-6 and TRBJ2-7, is GAGVSQSPRYKVTKRGQDVALRCDPISGHVSLYWYRQALGQGPEFLTYFNYEAQQDKSGLPNDRFSAERPEGSISTLTIQRTEQRDSAMYRCASSLLRGDGGTAYEQYFGPGTRLTVT.

Written as DNA, the CDR3 is TGTGCCAGCAGTTCCGAAGACGGGGAGACCCAGTACTTC. This gives the protein CASSSEDGETQYF. The V call is TRBV2, the J call TRBJ2-5; D is uncertain. The CDR3 has 13 residues. V was shortened by 5 bases and J by 5 bases, with 12 bases between the two germline ends. The germline CDR1 and CDR2 sequences are SNHLY and FYNNEI.

The chain recombines TRBV28 with TRBJ1-1; possibly TRBD1 for D (6 bases). Trimming cost V 6 bases and J 0 bases, with 14 bases left between them. The CDR3 length is 15 residues. Germline V CDR1 and CDR2: MDHEN, SYDVKM. The CDR3 is CASSIPGDMNTEAFF. The DNA for the CDR3 is TGTGCCAGCAGCATCCCAGGGGACATGAACACTGAAGCTTTCTTT.